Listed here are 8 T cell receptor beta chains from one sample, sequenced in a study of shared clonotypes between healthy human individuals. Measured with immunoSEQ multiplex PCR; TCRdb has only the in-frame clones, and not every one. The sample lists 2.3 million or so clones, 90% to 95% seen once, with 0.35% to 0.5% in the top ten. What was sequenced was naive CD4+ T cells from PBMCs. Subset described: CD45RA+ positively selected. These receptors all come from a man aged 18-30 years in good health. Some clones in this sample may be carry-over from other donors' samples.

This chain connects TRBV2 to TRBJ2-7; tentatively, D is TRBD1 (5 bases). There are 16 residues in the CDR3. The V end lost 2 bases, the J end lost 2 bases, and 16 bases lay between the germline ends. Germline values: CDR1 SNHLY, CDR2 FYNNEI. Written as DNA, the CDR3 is TGTGCCAGCAGTGAACAATACGACAGCCTCCCCTACGAGCAGTACTTC. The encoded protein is CASSEQYDSLPYEQYF.

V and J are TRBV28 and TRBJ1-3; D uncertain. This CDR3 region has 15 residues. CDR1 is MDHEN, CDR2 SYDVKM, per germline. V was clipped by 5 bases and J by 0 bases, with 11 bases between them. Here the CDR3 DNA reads TGTGCCAGCAGTGGAGGAGATCACTCTGGAAACACCATATATTTT. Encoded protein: CASSGGDHSGNTIYF.

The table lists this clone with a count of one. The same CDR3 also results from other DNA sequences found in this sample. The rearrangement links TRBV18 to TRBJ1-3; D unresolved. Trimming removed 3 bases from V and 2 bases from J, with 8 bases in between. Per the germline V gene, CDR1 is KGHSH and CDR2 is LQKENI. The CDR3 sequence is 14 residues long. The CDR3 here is CASSPPGAGNTIYF. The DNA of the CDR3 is TGTGCCAGCTCACCGCCAGGTGCTGGAAACACCATATATTTT.

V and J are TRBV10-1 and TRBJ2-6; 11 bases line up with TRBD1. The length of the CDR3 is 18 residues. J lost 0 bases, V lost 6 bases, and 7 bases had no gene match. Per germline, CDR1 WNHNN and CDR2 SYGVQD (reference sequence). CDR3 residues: CASRALGTGGSGANVLTF. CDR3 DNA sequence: TGCGCCAGCAGAGCGCTCGGGACAGGGGGCTCTGGGGCCAACGTCCTGACTTTC.

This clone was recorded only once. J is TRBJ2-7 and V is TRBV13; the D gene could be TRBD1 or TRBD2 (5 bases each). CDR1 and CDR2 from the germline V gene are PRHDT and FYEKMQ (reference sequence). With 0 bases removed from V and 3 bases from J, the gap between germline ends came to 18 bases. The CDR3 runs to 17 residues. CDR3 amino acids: CASSLGPGLKRIYEQYF. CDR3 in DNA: TGTGCCAGCAGCTTAGGCCCGGGGCTCAAGAGGATCTACGAGCAGTACTTC.

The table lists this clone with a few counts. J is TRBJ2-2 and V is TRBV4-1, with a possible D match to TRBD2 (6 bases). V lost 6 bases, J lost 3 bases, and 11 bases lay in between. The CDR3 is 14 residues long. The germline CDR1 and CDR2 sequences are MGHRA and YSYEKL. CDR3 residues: CASSGLKDTGELFF. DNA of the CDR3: TGCGCCAGCAGTGGACTAAAGGACACCGGGGAGCTGTTTTTT.

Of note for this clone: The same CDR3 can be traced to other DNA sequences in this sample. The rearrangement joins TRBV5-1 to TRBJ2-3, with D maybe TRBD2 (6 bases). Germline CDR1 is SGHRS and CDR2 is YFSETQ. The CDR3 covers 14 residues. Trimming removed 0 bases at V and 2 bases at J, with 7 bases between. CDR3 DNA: TGCGCCAGCAGCTTGGGGCGGGACACAGATACGCAGTATTTT. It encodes CASSLGRDTDTQYF.

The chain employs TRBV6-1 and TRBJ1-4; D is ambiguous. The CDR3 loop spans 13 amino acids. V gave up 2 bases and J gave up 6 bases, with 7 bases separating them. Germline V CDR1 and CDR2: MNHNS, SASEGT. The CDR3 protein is CASSESLDEKLFF. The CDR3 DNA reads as TGTGCCAGCAGTGAATCCCTGGATGAAAAACTGTTTTTT.